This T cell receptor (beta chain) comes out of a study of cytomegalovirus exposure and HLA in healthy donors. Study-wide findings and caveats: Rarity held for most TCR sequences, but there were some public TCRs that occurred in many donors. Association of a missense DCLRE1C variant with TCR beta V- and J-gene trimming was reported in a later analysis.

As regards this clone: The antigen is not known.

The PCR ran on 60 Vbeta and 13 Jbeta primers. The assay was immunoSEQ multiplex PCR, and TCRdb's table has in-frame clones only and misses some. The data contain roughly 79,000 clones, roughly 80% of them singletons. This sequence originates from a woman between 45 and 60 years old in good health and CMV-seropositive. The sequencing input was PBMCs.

CDR3 in DNA: TGTGCCAGCAGCTTCCCGACAGGTCTTAGAACTGAAGCTTTCTTT. Amino acid sequence: CASSFPTGLRTEAFF. This chain uses TRBV5-5 with TRBJ1-1, with D tentatively TRBD1 (6 bases). Trimming cost V 2 bases and J 5 bases, with 16 bases left between them. Germline V gives CDR1 SGHKS, CDR2 YYEKEE (reference sequence). This CDR3 has 15 amino acids.